Below, 6 T cell receptor beta chains from the same sample are listed, as sequenced in a study of blood T cell repertoires in COVID-19. TCRdb keeps only in-frame clones here, not all; method: immunoSEQ multiplex PCR. In the table there are around 120,000 clones, approximately 87% of which are singletons. Specimen: peripheral blood. The receptors come from a man younger than 45 with acute or convalescent COVID-19.

The chain has TRBV3-1 (or the pseudogene TRBV3-2) and TRBJ1-5; D perhaps matches TRBD1 (6 bases). V shed 3 bases and J shed 1 base, with 13 bases lying between them. Germline-derived CDR1 and CDR2 are LGHDT and YNNKEL (reference sequence). This CDR3 contains 16 residues. CDR3 DNA: TGTGCCAGCAGCCAGGCGGGGGGCACAAGCAATCAGCCCCAGCATTTT. As protein: CASSQAGGTSNQPQHF.

The chain is built from TRBV30 and TRBJ1-2; 7 bases line up with TRBD1. The CDR3 spans 13 residues. The J segment lost 7 bases and the V segment lost 4 bases, leaving 9 bases of the junction unmatched. Looked up from germline, CDR1 is GTSNPN and CDR2 is SVGIG (reference sequence). The CDR3: CAWKTGAGTGYTF. The CDR3 DNA is TGTGCCTGGAAAACAGGGGCGGGGACTGGCTACACCTTC.

This clone was observed once. The V and J genes are TRBV18 and TRBJ1-6; 8 nucleotides match TRBD1. Germline loops: CDR1 KGHSH, CDR2 LQKENI. The CDR3 runs to 15 residues. V lost 4 bases, J lost 8 bases, and 7 bases stayed unmatched. CDR3 in DNA: TGTGCCAGCTCACTAACAGGGGGGAGAGATTCACCCCTCCACTTT. Its protein is CASSLTGGRDSPLHF.

The chain links TRBV29-1 to TRBJ1-2; D gene ambiguous. CDR3 length: 12 amino acids. Germline-derived CDR1 and CDR2 are SQVTM and ANQGSEA. With 4 bases removed from V and 2 bases from J, the gap between germline ends came to 8 bases. The CDR3 loop is CSVVAPNYGYTF. DNA of the CDR3: TGCAGCGTTGTAGCACCCAACTATGGCTACACCTTC.

The chain links TRBV7-8 to TRBJ2-2; D call uncertain. Between the trimmed V and J ends, which lost 2 bases and 6 bases, there was a span of 4 bases. In germline, CDR1 is SGHVS, CDR2 FQNEAQ. This CDR3 region has 12 residues. In DNA, the CDR3 is TGTGCCAGCAGCTTAACTGCCGGGGAGCTGTTTTTT. It is translated as CASSLTAGELFF.

The chain uses TRBV27 and TRBJ2-1; TRBD2 aligns across 9 bases. This CDR3 is 17 amino acids long. Germline V CDR1 and CDR2: MNHEY, SMNVEV (reference sequence). Germline trimming cut 3 bases from V and 8 bases from J; bases unmatched to any gene: 14. CDR3 nucleotide sequence: TGTGCCAGCAGTTTTGGACCCGGCGGGAGGGGGCACGATGAGCAGTTCTTC. Amino acids: CASSFGPGGRGHDEQFF.